This entry lists 19 T cell receptor beta chains sequenced from one sample in a study of shared clonotypes between healthy human individuals. The table came from immunoSEQ multiplex PCR; TCRdb's copy has only in-frame clones and leaves some out. The repertoire includes over a million clones, about 80% of them detected once, and around 0.6% sits in the top ten. The sequenced material came from memory CD4+ T cells from PBMCs. The subset is: CD45RA-negative fraction. The receptors were gathered from a man between 18 and 29 years old in good health. Some clones in this sample may be carry-over from other donors' samples.

The chain has TRBV7-6 and TRBJ2-5, with TRBD1 as a possible D gene (6 bases). With 5 bases removed from V and 0 bases from J, the gap between germline ends came to 13 bases. CDR1 and CDR2 from the germline V gene are SGHVS and FNYEAQ. The CDR3 is 15 residues long. CDR3 bases: TGTGCCAGCAGCCCCCGTCAGGGGTACCAAGAGACCCAGTACTTC. It specifies CASSPRQGYQETQYF.

The V gene is TRBV5-5, the J gene TRBJ1-4; D is unresolved. The DNA end is a closer match to TRBJ2-2, so the J assignment may be wrong. The germline V gene has CDR1 SGHKS and CDR2 YYEKEE (reference sequence). This CDR3 has 16 residues. DNA of the CDR3: TGTGCCAGCAGCTTAGAAGGGAACTATAACCAGGGGGAGCTGTTTTTT. This sequence encodes CASSLEGNYNQGELFF.

The chain couples TRBV7-6 to TRBJ2-3; 8 bases are shared with TRBD1. V shed 1 base and J 14 bases; nucleotides not matched to a gene: 8. The CDR3 is 13 residues long. Germline values: CDR1 SGHVS, CDR2 FNYEAQ. CDR3 coding DNA: TGTGCCAGCAGCTTAGGGGGAGCGGACAGGGTGTATTTT. It translates to CASSLGGADRVYF.

CDR3 nucleotide sequence: TGTGCCAGCAGTGGTCAACAGGTCCTCTACGAGCAGTACTTC. Protein: CASSGQQVLYEQYF. The chain is built from TRBV2 and TRBJ2-7, with a tentative D call TRBD1 (5 bases). The CDR3 is 14 amino acids. V was shortened by 4 bases and J by 3 bases, with 13 bases between the two germline ends. Looked up from germline, CDR1 is SNHLY and CDR2 is FYNNEI.

This rearrangement joins TRBV28 to TRBJ2-3; D tentatively fits TRBD1 or TRBD2 (5 bases each). Germline-derived CDR1 and CDR2 are MDHEN and SYDVKM. The CDR3 covers 13 residues. Between the trimmed V and J ends, which lost 5 bases and 4 bases, there was a span of 10 bases. The CDR3: CASSPGTSDTQYF. In DNA, the CDR3 is TGTGCCAGCAGTCCAGGGACCTCAGATACGCAGTATTTT.

The chain links TRBV18 to TRBJ2-1; D might be TRBD1 (5 bases). Germline V gene sequence: CDR1 KGHSH, CDR2 LQKENI. This CDR3 has 12 residues. V was shortened by 3 bases and J by 9 bases, with 9 bases between the two germline ends. The CDR3 nucleotides read TGTGCCAGCTCACCCGGCAGGGCTGAGCAGTTCTTC. Translating gives CASSPGRAEQFF.

The rearrangement links TRBV5-1 to TRBJ2-7, with TRBD2 matching over 9 bases. Germline CDR1 reads SGHRS; CDR2 reads YFSETQ. This CDR3 has 16 amino acids. The trim removed 4 bases at V and 0 bases at J, leaving 8 bases unmatched. CDR3 loop: CASSPRGSGSSYEQYF. CDR3 in DNA: TGCGCCAGCAGCCCCCGCGGTAGCGGGAGCTCCTACGAGCAGTACTTC.

The V gene is TRBV2, the J gene TRBJ2-4; D may match TRBD1 or TRBD2 (5 bases each). V lost 1 base to trimming and J lost 7 bases, with 8 bases between them. CDR3 length: 13 residues. The V gene's germline CDR1 is SNHLY and CDR2 FYNNEI. CDR3 residues: CASSEVWGNIQYF. CDR3 nucleotide sequence: TGTGCCAGCAGTGAAGTTTGGGGGAACATTCAGTACTTC.

This chain connects TRBV25-1 to TRBJ2-1; possible D gene TRBD1, 6 bases. Trimming pared 5 bases from V and 4 bases from J, leaving 18 bases between. CDR1 MGHDK and CDR2 SYGVNS come from the germline V gene. CDR3 length equals 16 residues. The chain's CDR3 is CASSPAGAGFYNEQFF. DNA of the CDR3: TGTGCCAGCAGTCCAGCAGGGGCAGGGTTTTACAATGAGCAGTTCTTC. Filled out from reference TRBV25-1 and TRBJ2-1, the complete variable domain reads EADIYQTPRYLVIGTGKKITLECSQTMGHDKMYWYQQDPGMELHLIHYSYGVNSTEKGDLSSESTVSRIRTEHFPLTLESARPSHTSQYLCASSPAGAGFYNEQFFGPGTRLTVL.

The chain carries TRBV6-5 and TRBJ1-3; no reliable D call. CDR3 size: 14 residues. Germline loops: CDR1 MNHEY, CDR2 SVGAGI. V was pared by 4 bases and J by 0 bases, with 7 bases between. In DNA form, the CDR3 reads TGTGCCAGCAGTTCAGCAGGCTCTGGAAACACCATATATTTT. It is translated as CASSSAGSGNTIYF.

The chain uses TRBV6-4 and TRBJ2-2; D unresolved. Trimming shortened V by 0 bases and J by 3 bases, and 5 bases separated the two germline ends. Per the germline V gene, CDR1 is MRHNA and CDR2 is SNTAGT. This CDR3 has 14 residues. The CDR3 spells CASSDSSDTGELFF. The CDR3 DNA reads TGTGCCAGCAGTGACTCGAGTGACACCGGGGAGCTGTTTTTT.

This clone was counted a few times. The chain carries TRBV29-1 and TRBJ2-5, with 10 bases identical to TRBD1. The DNA end lines up better with TRBJ2-7; the J call may be wrong. Germline V gene lookup returns CDR1 SQVTM and CDR2 ANQGSEA. The CDR3 spans 15 residues. CDR3 sequence: CSVVIGQGGSYEQYF. In DNA, the CDR3 is TGCAGCGTCGTGATCGGACAGGGGGGTTCCTACGAGCAGTACTTC.

J is TRBJ1-5 and V is TRBV7-2; a possible D gene is TRBD1 (5 bases). The CDR3 is 15 residues long. Per germline, CDR1 SGHTA and CDR2 FQGNSA. The V end was cut by 2 bases, the J end by 4 bases, with 12 bases between. The CDR3 bases are TGTGCCAGCAGCTTATTATCGGCAGGGAATCAGCCCCAGCATTTT. This encodes CASSLLSAGNQPQHF. The whole variable domain, filled in from reference TRBV7-2 and TRBJ1-5, reads GAGVSQSPSNKVTEKGKDVELRCDPISGHTALYWYRQSLGQGLEFLIYFQGNSAPDKSGLPSDRFSAERTGGSVSTLTIQRTQQEDSAVYLCASSLLSAGNQPQHFGDGTRLSIL.

This clone occurred many times. Other DNA sequences in this sample translate to the same CDR3. V is TRBV4-2 and J is TRBJ1-2; 8 bases fit TRBD1. The germline gives CDR1 LGHNA, CDR2 YNFKEQ. The CDR3 consists of 17 residues. The V and J ends lost 3 bases and 4 bases, in that order; junction bases with no gene match: 13. The CDR3 spells CASSQAGTGLFGYGYTF. The CDR3 bases are TGTGCCAGCAGCCAGGCCGGGACAGGCCTATTTGGCTATGGCTACACCTTC.

This clone occurred a few times. Other DNA sequences from this sample encode an identical CDR3 as well. The genes are TRBV27 and TRBJ2-2; perhaps D is TRBD1 or TRBD2 (6 bases each). Germline V CDR1 and CDR2: MNHEY, SMNVEV (reference sequence). CDR3 length equals 15 residues. The V gene lost 2 bases and the J gene lost 4 bases, with 11 bases spanning the gap. The CDR3 sequence: CASSLGGRLTGELFF. The CDR3 DNA reads as TGTGCCAGCAGTTTAGGGGGGCGTCTCACCGGGGAGCTGTTTTTT.

The table lists this clone with a few counts. This chain uses TRBV5-1 with TRBJ2-7; possible D gene TRBD1, 5 bases. This CDR3 region has 14 residues. V was trimmed by 0 bases and J by 0 bases, leaving 7 bases between them. Looked up from germline, CDR1 is SGHRS and CDR2 is YFSETQ. CDR3 nucleotides: TGCGCCAGCAGCTTGGCCGACAGCTCCTACGAGCAGTACTTC. It encodes CASSLADSSYEQYF.

The chain joins TRBV18 to TRBJ2-7; TRBD2 matches 10 bases. The J segment lost 2 bases and the V segment lost 2 bases, leaving 9 bases of the junction unmatched. Germline assignment: CDR1 KGHSH and CDR2 LQKENI. CDR3 length: 17 residues. This CDR3 reads CASSPFGRLAGAYEQYF. The CDR3 DNA reads as TGTGCCAGCTCACCATTCGGGAGGCTAGCGGGAGCCTACGAGCAGTACTTC.

The CDR3 DNA reads as TGCGCCAGCAGCCAAGATATGGGGTCAGGGGGAAATGAAAAACTGTTTTTT. Translated: CASSQDMGSGGNEKLFF. The chain uses TRBV4-3 and TRBJ1-4, with 7 bases identical to TRBD1. Trimming cost V 0 bases and J 5 bases; bases outside gene matches: 9. Per germline, CDR1 LGHNA and CDR2 YSLEER. The CDR3 runs to 17 residues.

This chain links TRBV2 with TRBJ2-4; tentative D call: TRBD2 (5 bases). Germline V gene data show CDR1 as SNHLY and CDR2 as FYNNEI. The V gene lost 3 bases and the J gene lost 7 bases, with 7 bases spanning the gap. The CDR3 contains 12 residues. The CDR3 DNA follows: TGTGCCAGCAGTGAGGTAGCGAACATTCAGTACTTC. This translates into CASSEVANIQYF.